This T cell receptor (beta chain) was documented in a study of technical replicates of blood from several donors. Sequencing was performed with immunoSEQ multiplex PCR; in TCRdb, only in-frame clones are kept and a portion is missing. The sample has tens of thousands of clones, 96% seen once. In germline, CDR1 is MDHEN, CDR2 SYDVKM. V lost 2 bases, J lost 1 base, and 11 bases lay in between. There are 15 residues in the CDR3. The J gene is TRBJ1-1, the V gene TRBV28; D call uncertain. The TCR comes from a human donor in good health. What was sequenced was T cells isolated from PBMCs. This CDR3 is CASSLGGLRNTEAFF. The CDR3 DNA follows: TGTGCCAGCAGTTTAGGAGGGCTGCGGAACACTGAAGCTTTCTTT.